These T cell receptor beta chains were read from a single sample in a study of cytomegalovirus exposure and HLA in healthy donors. Libraries were prepared by immunoSEQ multiplex PCR; TCRdb keeps only in-frame clonotypes and omits some of them. This table has about 190,000 clones, about 84% appearing once. The sample was PBMCs. These receptors came from a man aged 45-60 years in good health and CMV-seronegative. CDR3s include the opening cysteine and the closing phenylalanine or tryptophan. A D gene is named only where the DNA matches it firmly.

v_call d_call cdr3_aa
TRBV2 - CASRLKEAFF
TRBV18 - CASSPAGKWDTEAFF
TRBV4-1 - CASSRGNGPFYGYTF
TRBV11-2 - CASSPGQGRELFF
TRBV27 TRBD2 CASSSRGGDEQFF
TRBV5-6 TRBD1 CASVRGGTGYYEQYF
TRBV6-5 - CASSYAGDFGEKLFF
TRBV5-8 - CASSLAGVTVETQYF
TRBV6-6 TRBD1 CASSERGLSTEAFF
TRBV7-3 - CASSLGAHTDTQYF
TRBV10-3 - CAISEQQGADNEQFF
TRBV10-1 TRBD1 CASSGTGRGSDTQYF
TRBV7-9 - CASSRGQTSPLHF
TRBV30 - CAWSVLRQQETQYF
TRBV5-6 TRBD1 CASSFGTGVGGYTF
TRBV6-6 - CASRSLSDTNYGYTF
TRBV11-2 - CASSSGARGLFF
TRBV11-2 - CASSLEGTTQETQYF
TRBV6-5 - CASSLRGYGYTF
TRBV5-1 - CASSLKGVYGYTF
TRBV4-1 TRBD1 CASSLPTGGTDTQYF
TRBV9 - CASSVQGTGELFF
TRBV14 - CASSPAGFRGHGYTF
TRBV4-3 - CASSQGASLNNEQFF
TRBV7-2 - CASTPTRDNEKLFF
TRBV2 - CASSGAKTDTQYF
TRBV7-9 TRBD1 CASSLEGAGRQPQHF
TRBV7-9 TRBD1 CASSYLEGALSNQPQHF
TRBV11-3 TRBD1 CASSPRGPEETQYF
TRBV27 TRBD1 CASKSGGNEKLFF
TRBV4-2 - CASSSPRLTRDTEAFF
TRBV11-3 - CASSLSRSTDTQYF
TRBV18 - CASSPSQKTNEKLFF
TRBV5-4 - CASSLAYGESSYNEQFF
TRBV6-5 - CASSYATRGNSPLHF
TRBV19 TRBD1 CASSLGTVKEKLFF
TRBV18 - CASGTGRIDSGQPQHF
TRBV30 - CAWSVPRGPQFF
TRBV7-2 - CASSSVPTSTIYF
TRBV5-1 TRBD1 CASSLEGALAGYTF
TRBV4-1 - CASSQDRYPTDTQYF
TRBV5-1 - CASSRDQGISYEQYF